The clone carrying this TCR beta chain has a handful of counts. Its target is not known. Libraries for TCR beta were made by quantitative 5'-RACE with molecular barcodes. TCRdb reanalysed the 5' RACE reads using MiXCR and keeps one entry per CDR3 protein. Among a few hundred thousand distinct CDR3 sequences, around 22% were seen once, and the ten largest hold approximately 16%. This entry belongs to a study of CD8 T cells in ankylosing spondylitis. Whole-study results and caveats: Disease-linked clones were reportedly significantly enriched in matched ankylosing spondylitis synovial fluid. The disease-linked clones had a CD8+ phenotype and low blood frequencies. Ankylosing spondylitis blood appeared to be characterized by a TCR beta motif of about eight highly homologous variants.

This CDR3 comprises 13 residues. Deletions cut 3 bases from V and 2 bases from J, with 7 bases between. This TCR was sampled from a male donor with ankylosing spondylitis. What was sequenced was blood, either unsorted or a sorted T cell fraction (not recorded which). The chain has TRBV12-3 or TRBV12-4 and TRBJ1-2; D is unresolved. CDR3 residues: CASSLYLNYGYTF. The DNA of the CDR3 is TGTGCCAGCAGTTTGTACCTAAACTATGGCTACACCTTC.